The rows below give T cell receptor beta chains drawn from one sample of a study of beta chain features in type 1 diabetes. Profiled with immunoSEQ multiplex PCR; TCRdb holds only in-frame clones, not every one. The sample carries about 360,000 clones, 10% to 15% recorded once. Sample: naive CD4+ T cells from blood. These receptors all come from a man between 18 and 35 years old in good health. CDR3s include the opening cysteine and the closing phenylalanine or tryptophan. Each record gives: D gene, clone size, J gene, V gene, CDR3 protein, CDR3 DNA. The D gene is left open where the match is weak. Clone size appears in some rows only: once, few, many, or a class for an expanded clone.

TRBD2,few,TRBJ2-5,TRBV6-5,CASSRGLGAGTQYF,TGTGCCAGCAGCCGGGGACTAGGAGCAGGGACCCAGTACTTC
TRBD1,once,TRBJ2-3,TRBV5-1,CASSHRDSISTDTQYF,TGCGCCAGCAGCCATAGGGACAGTATTAGCACAGATACGCAGTATTTT
TRBD1,.,TRBJ2-3,TRBV7-2,CASSRQGTDTQYF,TGTGCCAGCAGCCGACAGGGAACAGATACGCAGTATTTT
.,few,TRBJ1-1,TRBV10-3,CAISDPTANTEAFF,TGTGCCATCAGTGACCCGACAGCAAACACTGAAGCTTTCTTT
.,few,TRBJ1-1,TRBV29-1,CSVEDKGCVLFFRMNTEAFF,TGCAGCGTTGAAGATAAGGGGTGTGTGTTGTTCTTCCGCATGAACACTGAAGCTTTCTTT
.,few,TRBJ1-6,TRBV7-2,CASSLPPQGSTPLHF,TGTGCCAGCAGCTTACCCCCCCAGGGGTCTACACCCCTCCACTTT
.,few,TRBJ1-6,TRBV7-2,CASSLAHGGLSPLHF,TGTGCCAGCAGCTTAGCGCACGGAGGACTTTCACCCCTCCACTTT
.,few,TRBJ1-6,TRBV7-3,CASSPQNNSPLHF,TGTGCCAGCAGCCCCCAAAATAATTCACCCCTCCACTTT
TRBD2,.,TRBJ2-2,TRBV4-3,CASSHRGGPNTGELFF,TGCGCCAGCAGCCACCGGGGGGGGCCGAACACCGGGGAGCTGTTTTTT
TRBD1,few,TRBJ2-2,TRBV7-2,CASILQTGDQTGELFF,TGTGCCAGCATCCTCCAGACAGGGGATCAGACCGGGGAGCTGTTTTTT
.,.,TRBJ1-4,TRBV7-2,CASSLGRGRDEKLFF,TGTGCCAGCAGCTTAGGGCGAGGGCGGGATGAAAAACTGTTTTTT
TRBD1,.,TRBJ1-2,TRBV5-1,CASSLDATGDYGYTF,TGCGCCAGCAGCTTGGATGCTACAGGGGACTATGGCTACACCTTC
TRBD1,few,TRBJ1-5,TRBV5-1,CASSLEGGYQPQHF,TGCGCCAGCAGCTTGGAAGGGGGCTACCAGCCCCAGCATTTT
.,few,TRBJ2-7,TRBV18,CASSRKGTSSSYEQYF,TGTGCCAGCTCAAGGAAGGGGACTTCCAGCTCCTACGAGCAGTACTTC
.,few,TRBJ2-2,TRBV4-3,CASSPIAGYTGELFF,TGCGCCAGCAGCCCGATAGCAGGGTACACCGGGGAGCTGTTTTTT
.,.,TRBJ2-3,TRBV7-7,CASSLKRADTQYF,TGTGCCAGCAGCTTAAAGCGTGCAGATACGCAGTATTTT
.,.,TRBJ2-7,TRBV30,CAWSGTYEQYF,TGTGCCTGGAGCGGGACCTACGAGCAGTACTTC
TRBD2,few,TRBJ2-1,TRBV28,CASSLRGPGTSVYNEQFF,TGTGCCAGCAGCCTAAGGGGCCCCGGGACTAGCGTCTACAATGAGCAGTTCTTC
TRBD1,few,TRBJ2-7,TRBV10-3,CAIMRTGEGYEQYF,TGTGCCATCATGAGGACAGGGGAGGGCTACGAGCAGTACTTC
TRBD1,.,TRBJ2-3,TRBV15,CATSRGPGQPTDTQYF,TGTGCCACCAGCAGGGGTCCGGGACAGCCCACAGATACGCAGTATTTT
.,.,TRBJ1-4,TRBV29-1,CSVDSKQGEKLFF,TGCAGCGTAGACAGTAAACAGGGTGAAAAACTGTTTTTT
.,.,TRBJ2-3,TRBV30,CAWSLAAPDTQYF,TGTGCCTGGAGTTTAGCGGCACCAGATACGCAGTATTTT
TRBD1,few,TRBJ1-2,TRBV25-1,CASSEPGQTNYGYTF,TGTGCCAGCAGTGAACCGGGACAGACAAACTATGGCTACACCTTC
.,few,TRBJ2-2,TRBV4-3,CASSQDGPNTGELFF,TGCGCCAGCAGCCAAGATGGGCCGAACACCGGGGAGCTGTTTTTT
TRBD2,few,TRBJ2-1,TRBV10-3,CAISVGTSHYNEQFF,TGTGCCATCAGTGTTGGGACTAGTCATTACAATGAGCAGTTCTTC
.,few,TRBJ2-3,TRBV11-2,CASSLGTVTDTQYF,TGTGCCAGCAGCTTAGGTACAGTCACAGATACGCAGTATTTT
.,.,TRBJ1-2,TRBV7-9,CASRSAPGHTSNCGYTF,TGTGCCAGCAGATCTGCCCCGGGACACACTTCTAACTGTGGCTACACCTTC
.,.,TRBJ2-3,TRBV30,CAWSEGSEQRYF,TGTGCCTGGAGTGAGGGTAGCGAGCAGCGGTATTTT
.,.,TRBJ2-7,TRBV30,CAWNRQEPYEQYF,TGTGCCTGGAACCGACAGGAACCCTACGAGCAGTACTTC
.,few,TRBJ1-2,TRBV30,CAWSAGDGYTF,TGTGCCTGGAGCGCAGGGGACGGCTACACCTTC
TRBD1,few,TRBJ2-3,TRBV5-1,CASSLLGQPDTDTQYF,TGCGCCAGCAGCTTACTGGGACAGCCAGACACAGATACGCAGTATTTT
.,.,TRBJ2-5,TRBV5-1,CASRLVQETQYF,TGCGCCAGCAGACTAGTCCAAGAGACCCAGTACTTC
TRBD1,.,TRBJ1-2,TRBV9,CASSIRDRLNYGYTF,TGTGCCAGCAGCATCCGGGACAGGCTGAACTATGGCTACACCTTC
.,.,TRBJ1-1,TRBV18,CASSGSQDTEAFF,TGTGCCAGCTCAGGGTCCCAGGACACTGAAGCTTTCTTT
TRBD2,.,TRBJ2-7,TRBV7-2,CASSLSGANSYEQYF,TGTGCCAGCAGCTTAAGCGGGGCAAACTCCTACGAGCAGTACTTC
TRBD1,.,TRBJ1-1,TRBV7-3,CASSSGTGIAEAFF,TGTGCCAGCAGCTCCGGGACAGGGATCGCTGAAGCTTTCTTT
TRBD2,.,TRBJ2-5,TRBV4-3,CASSQDRGLASQETQYF,TGCGCCAGCAGCCAAGACCGGGGACTAGCGAGCCAAGAGACCCAGTACTTC
.,few,TRBJ2-3,TRBV7-3,CASSHPRGAGSDTQYF,TGTGCCAGCAGCCATCCTCGGGGGGCCGGATCAGATACGCAGTATTTT
TRBD2,.,TRBJ2-5,TRBV30,CACRLAGGGQETQYF,TGTGCCTGCAGACTAGCGGGAGGTGGGCAAGAGACCCAGTACTTC
.,.,TRBJ2-7,TRBV6-5,CASSTTRGYYEQYF,TGTGCCAGCAGCACGACCAGGGGATACTACGAGCAGTACTTC
.,.,TRBJ1-5,TRBV7-8,CASSSVRFEPNQPQHF,TGTGCCAGCAGCTCAGTGAGGTTTGAGCCCAATCAGCCCCAGCATTTT
.,.,TRBJ2-7,TRBV18,CASSLTLHEQYF,TGTGCCAGCTCACTAACTCTCCACGAGCAGTACTTC
TRBD2,.,TRBJ2-1,TRBV4-1,CASSQVAGSYNEQFF,TGCGCCAGCAGCCAAGTAGCGGGGAGTTACAATGAGCAGTTCTTC
.,.,TRBJ2-5,TRBV7-2,CASSLGGDLGETQYF,TGTGCCAGCAGCTTGGGCGGGGACCTGGGAGAGACCCAGTACTTC
.,.,TRBJ1-5,TRBV5-5,CASSPSSGNQPQHF,TGTGCCAGCAGCCCATCCTCGGGGAATCAGCCCCAGCATTTT
TRBD1,.,TRBJ1-1,TRBV20-1,CSAGTGIEAFF,TGCAGTGCCGGGACAGGTATTGAAGCTTTCTTT